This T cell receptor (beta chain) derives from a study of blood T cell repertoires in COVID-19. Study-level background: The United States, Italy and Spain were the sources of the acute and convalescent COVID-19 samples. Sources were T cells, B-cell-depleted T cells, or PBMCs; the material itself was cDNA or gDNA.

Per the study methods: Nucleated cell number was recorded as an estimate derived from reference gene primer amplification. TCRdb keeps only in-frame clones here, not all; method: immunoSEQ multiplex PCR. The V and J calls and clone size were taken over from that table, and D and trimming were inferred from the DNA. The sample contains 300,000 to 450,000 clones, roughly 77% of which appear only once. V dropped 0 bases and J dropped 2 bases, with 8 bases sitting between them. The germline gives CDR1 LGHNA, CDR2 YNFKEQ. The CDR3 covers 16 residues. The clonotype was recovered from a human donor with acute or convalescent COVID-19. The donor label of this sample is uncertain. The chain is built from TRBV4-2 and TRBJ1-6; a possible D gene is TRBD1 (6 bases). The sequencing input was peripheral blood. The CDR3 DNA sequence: TGTGCCAGCAGCCAAGAACAGGGCACCTATAATTCACCCCTCCACTTT. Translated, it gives CASSQEQGTYNSPLHF.